The subject of this entry is one TCR beta chain. CDR3 size: 13 residues. The germline gives CDR1 SGDLS, CDR2 YYNGEE. The ends were cut back, 5 bases at V and 3 bases at J, with 10 bases in the middle. The sample originates from a study of shared clonotypes between healthy human individuals. In the original processing: Because ImmunoSEQ provided only junction sequences with no quality scores, the filtering differed. The repertoire was sequenced with immunoSEQ multiplex PCR; TCRdb's copy has only in-frame clones and lacks some. V and J calls and clone size are those listed in that table; D and trimming were worked out from the DNA. The top ten hold roughly 0.45% of the sample, which has approximately 1.4 million clones, approximately 98% seen once. CD4+ cells underwent separation, giving CD45RA+ naive and CD45RA-negative memory subsets.

The V and J genes are TRBV9 and TRBJ2-3; D is possibly TRBD2 (6 bases). This sequence was found in a man aged 30-40 years in good health. Sequences were obtained from naive CD4+ T cells sorted from blood. Subset indicated: CD45RA+ positively selected. The CDR3 sequence is CASRREGTDTQYF. Here the CDR3 DNA reads TGTGCCAGCAGGCGGGAAGGTACAGATACGCAGTATTTT.